The T cell receptor (beta chain) under discussion was sequenced for a study of blood T cell repertoires in COVID-19 (dated by TCRdb to 2020 to 2022). Concerning the study at large: Samples from collaborators originated in the United States, Italy and Spain and spanned both the acute and convalescent phases of COVID-19. The material from the prospective study consisted of cDNA or gDNA derived from T cells, B-cell-depleted T cells, or PBMCs. The dataset comprised deeply sampled blood TCRbeta repertoires from subjects exposed to, actively infected with, or recovered from COVID-19. The repertoires were made available in a free public database intended to serve as a resource for research on the immune response to SARS-CoV-2. Samples were obtained from the ongoing ImmuneRACE study (first 160 participants) and from about 1,300 subjects provided by 6 global collaborators. Nearly every sample came with metadata listing a de-identified subject ID, COVID-19 status, age in years and sex. HLA class I and class II types, where available, came from metadata supplied by the sample provider rather than from assay-based typing. Broad study findings and their caveats: Clinical and demographic metadata were provided uncurated, with the amount varying by source and participant.

The immunoSEQ Assay, a bias-controlled multiplex PCR, was used to amplify TCRbeta CDR3 regions from genomic DNA. On the study's bioinformatics: The number of nucleated cells in each sample was estimated by amplification of reference gene primers within the assay. To quantify the absolute abundance of each unique TCRbeta CDR3 rearrangement, sequence reads were collapsed and filtered. For each sample, productive Simpson clonality was calculated by taking the square root of Simpson's diversity index across productive rearrangements. The clones in this table, taken by TCRdb from immuneACCESS, are in-frame only. Not every clone is retained; where verified, under half of the shortfall comes from an unresolved V gene, and the cause of the rest is unknown. The V and J calls and clone size are taken from that table; D and trimming were inferred from the DNA. The sample records just over 150,000 clones, roughly nine tenths of which are singletons. The top ten clonotypes cover about 2.5% of the sample.

V trim: 3 bases; J trim: 10 bases; unmatched bases: 3. As encoded in the germline V gene (reference sequence), CDR1 is DFQATT while CDR2 is SNEGSKA. The CDR3 has 11 amino acids, counting the end cysteine and phenylalanine. Of the read, only the CDR3 DNA is kept; its 33 bases are in frame from base 1. About this clone itself: Its specific antigen is unknown. The sample holds no much larger clone one base away, and base qualities are not on file.

Collaborating institutions collected whole blood in K2EDTA tubes following their own protocols. For TCRbeta analysis, collaborators shipped samples as frozen whole blood, isolated PBMCs, or DNA extracted from either of those sample types. Sequencing was carried out using peripheral blood. The sequence joins TRBV20-1 to TRBJ1-1, with 9 junctional bases fitting TRBD1. The clonotype originates from a woman between 65 and 79 years old with acute or convalescent COVID-19. The nucleotide sequence reads as follows: TGCAGTGCTAGGGGGGGACAGGGAGCTTTCTTT. Its product reads: CSARGGQGAFF.